This paragraph covers one T cell receptor beta chain sequence. This sample is drawn from a study of PD-1 blockade in classical Hodgkin lymphoma. Exposure to brentuximab vedotin varied, and each patient had relapsed following autologous stem cell transplantation. V lost 2 bases to trimming and J lost 0 bases, with 8 bases between them. Germline V gives CDR1 MNHEY, CDR2 SVGAGI. CDR3 length equals 14 residues. Repertoires were generated with immunoSEQ multiplex PCR, while TCRdb's copy carries only in-frame clones and drops some. The profile covers some 64,000 clones, with about 91% appearing a single time and under 15% taken by the ten largest.

The sample here was peripheral blood mononuclear cells (PBMCs), taken at baseline. The V call is TRBV6-5, the J call TRBJ2-7, with D unresolved. This receptor was identified in a human donor with classical Hodgkin lymphoma. The CDR3 DNA follows: TGTGCCAGCAGTTACGAGGTCCTCTCCTACGAGCAGTACTTC. As protein: CASSYEVLSYEQYF.